A selection of T cell receptor beta chains follows, all from one sample in a study of regulatory T cells in long-lasting Graves disease. TCRdb reanalysed the multiplex PCR reads using MiXCR and keeps one entry per CDR3 protein. The table has 450,000 to 600,000 distinct CDR3 sequences, about 14% seen once. Separately, the same data were catalogued under a study of T cells in Graves' hyperthyroidism and ophthalmopathy.

This specimen consisted of peripheral blood mononuclear cells (PBMCs), obtained at new diagnosis, from a patient treated with antithyroid drugs. These receptors came from a man younger than 45 with Graves disease. CDR3s include the opening cysteine and the closing phenylalanine or tryptophan. The D gene is left open where the match is weak.

D | V | CDR3
TRBD1 | TRBV2 | CASKPGTGPKAFF
TRBD1 | TRBV27 | CASSPTGRLNRGDSPLHF
- | TRBV7-2 | CASSHYTDTQYF
TRBD2 | TRBV20-1 | CSAATSGPNEQFF
- | TRBV7-2 | CASSLPPGQPQHF
TRBD1 | TRBV25-1 | CASKGQFEAFF
TRBD2 | TRBV29-1 | CSVDPSGRSHEQYF
- | TRBV11-2 | CASSAPGLPLDTQYF
TRBD2 | TRBV5-1 | CASSSSPSGSRDEQFF
- | TRBV28 | CASSLPRFEQYF
TRBD2 | TRBV10-3 | CAISQGTSGRRETQYF
- | TRBV14 | CASSQDFRGFNYGYTF
- | TRBV11-2 | CASSYTSSYNEQFF
- | TRBV12-3/TRBV12-4 | CASSSGISGNTIYF
TRBD1 | TRBV12-3/TRBV12-4 | CASSSRPTGANYGYTF
- | TRBV19 | CASRDFSGANVLTF
TRBD1 | TRBV12-3/TRBV12-4 | CASRFQQGAVDTQYF
TRBD1 | TRBV6-2/TRBV6-3 | CASSDPGQGGTEAFF
- | TRBV20-1 | CSGWLDVYEQYF
TRBD1 | TRBV20-1 | CSAREGTGKAIDPGNTIYF
- | TRBV30 | CAWSAEGQALGNEQFF
TRBD2 | TRBV20-1 | CSARGYLAGGVEETQYF
- | TRBV10-1 | CASSEGLREQFF
TRBD1 | TRBV19 | CASSIRGPYEQYF
- | TRBV11-3 | CASSLVSEDNEQFF
- | TRBV24-1 | CATSDKAYEQFF
- | TRBV7-9 | CASSLEVVYGYTF
- | TRBV29-1 | CSVEVFNEQFF
- | TRBV7-9 | CASSSSAAKETQYF
TRBD1 | TRBV30 | CAWKFQDRAHGYTF
TRBD1 | TRBV29-1 | CSAGRDPTGAQYF
TRBD2 | TRBV19 | CASRRTSDFYNEQFF
- | TRBV6-1 | CASSPREKLFF
TRBD1 | TRBV20-1 | CSARLRDRRYNEQFF
- | TRBV24-1 | CATSEPRLGSYEQYF
TRBD1 | TRBV29-1 | CSVEYRQGSYEQYF
TRBD2 | TRBV9 | CASSVEPGGSYEQYF
- | TRBV12-3/TRBV12-4 | CASSFSVGRAFF
- | TRBV28 | CASSLSWNGLKELFF
- | TRBV4-2 | CASSPDMNQPQHF
TRBD2 | TRBV7-3 | CASSSLSGRTDTQYF
- | TRBV13 | CASSLDRGRRKSEQYF
TRBD2 | TRBV10-3 | CAISDILGLAGVSEQYF
- | TRBV19 | CASSPSLADTQYF
TRBD1 | TRBV6-1 | CASHRGNTEAFF
- | TRBV6-1 | CATRPGTDFSEQFF
- | TRBV10-3 | CAISTPDRRQETQYF
TRBD2 | TRBV5-4 | CASSSKSGRPSDTQYF
- | TRBV20-1 | CSARAVPQGGYTF
- | TRBV29-1 | CSVDPGHDEQYF
- | TRBV2 | CASSESSGLGSPLHF
- | TRBV20-1 | CSLARGDQPQHF
TRBD2 | TRBV20-1 | CSAASGESTDTQYF